What follows are 24 T cell receptor beta chains derived from one specimen sequenced in a study of blood T cell repertoires in COVID-19. Sequencing was performed with immunoSEQ multiplex PCR; in TCRdb, only in-frame clones are kept and a portion is missing. Among about 380,000 clones listed, around 90% were seen once. Source material: peripheral blood. Receptor source: a man younger than 35 with active or convalescent COVID-19.

The chain combines TRBV28 with TRBJ2-5, with 10 bases matching TRBD1. V lost 10 bases, J lost 1 base, and 9 bases stayed unmatched. The CDR3 covers 15 residues. From germline, CDR1 is MDHEN and CDR2 SYDVKM. The CDR3: CATGTGVSFQETQYF. The CDR3 coding sequence is TGTGCCACTGGGACAGGGGTGAGTTTCCAAGAGACCCAGTACTTC.

The chain is built from TRBV19 and TRBJ2-7, with 8 bases lining up with TRBD1. Germline V gene sequence: CDR1 LNHDA, CDR2 SQIVND (reference sequence). This CDR3 is built from 14 residues. V trimming: 9 bases; J trimming: 0 bases; junction bases outside the gene matches: 7. CDR3 DNA sequence: TGTGCCAGCAGCCGGGACAGGAGCTCCTACGAGCAGTACTTC. The encoded protein is CASSRDRSSYEQYF.

The chain couples TRBV24-1 to TRBJ2-3; tentative D call: TRBD1 (6 bases). There are 14 residues in the CDR3. V lost 9 bases to trimming and J lost 0 bases, with 12 bases between them. CDR1 KGHDR and CDR2 SFDVKD come from the germline V gene. The CDR3 loop reads CATGDITSTDTQYF. In DNA, the CDR3 is TGTGCCACCGGGGACATCACTAGCACAGATACGCAGTATTTT.

The rearrangement uses TRBV25-1 and TRBJ1-2, with TRBD1 matching over 9 bases. Germline trimming cut 4 bases from V and 7 bases from J; bases unmatched to any gene: 7. This CDR3 is built from 14 residues. Germline assignment: CDR1 MGHDK and CDR2 SYGVNS. CDR3 residues: CASSVTGGAGGYTF. DNA of the CDR3: TGTGCCAGCAGTGTAACAGGGGGCGCGGGTGGCTACACCTTC.

The CDR3 DNA follows: TGCGCCAGCAGCTTGGTTCCAGGGGTGGGGACTGAAGCTTTCTTT. This sequence encodes CASSLVPGVGTEAFF. The gene calls are TRBV5-1 and TRBJ1-1; possible D gene TRBD1, 6 bases. The CDR3 runs to 15 residues. Trimming pared 0 bases from V and 5 bases from J, leaving 14 bases between. Germline V lookup: CDR1 SGHRS, CDR2 YFSETQ.

The CDR3 DNA reads as TGTGCCAGCAGCCAATTACAACCGGGACAGGGGCTAGACACTGAAGCTTTCTTT. Encoded protein: CASSQLQPGQGLDTEAFF. V is TRBV11-2 and J is TRBJ1-1, with 10 bases aligning to TRBD1. The CDR3 is 18 amino acids. V lost 5 bases to trimming and J lost 3 bases; unmatched junction nucleotides: 15. Germline V CDR1 and CDR2: SGHAT, FQNNGV.

The chain carries TRBV19 and TRBJ2-7; TRBD2 matches at 12 bases. CDR3 length: 16 residues. The V gene end was trimmed by 3 bases and the J gene end by 6 bases; junction bases not matched to a gene: 9. The V gene's germline CDR1 is LNHDA and CDR2 SQIVND (reference sequence). The CDR3 DNA is TGTGCCAGTAGTATGGCTAGCGGGAGGGCCGTAAGCGAGCAGTACTTC. The encoded protein is CASSMASGRAVSEQYF.

This clone has a single count. The chain joins TRBV24-1 to TRBJ1-5; D is ambiguous. CDR1 is KGHDR and CDR2 is SFDVKD in the germline V gene. The V end was cut by 4 bases, the J end by 6 bases, with 12 bases between. The CDR3 loop spans 14 amino acids. The CDR3 DNA follows: TGTGCCACCAGTGAACGAGGGCTGGGTCAGCCCCAGCATTTT. It translates to CATSERGLGQPQHF.

This chain joins TRBV28 and TRBJ1-5; the match to TRBD1 covers 7 bases. Trimming cost V 6 bases and J 0 bases; bases outside gene matches: 5. Germline assignment: CDR1 MDHEN and CDR2 SYDVKM. The CDR3 contains 15 residues. The CDR3 spells CASRGTAFSNQPQHF. As DNA, the CDR3 is TGTGCCAGCAGGGGGACAGCCTTTAGCAATCAGCCCCAGCATTTT.

The chain has TRBV9 and TRBJ2-7; 9 bases line up with TRBD2. Germline V gene data show CDR1 as SGDLS and CDR2 as YYNGEE. CDR3 length equals 15 residues. V was clipped by 3 bases and J by 5 bases; unmatched bases: 9. This chain's CDR3 is CASSGEEAGGHEQYF. DNA for the CDR3: TGTGCCAGCAGCGGTGAAGAAGCGGGAGGCCACGAGCAGTACTTC.

Of note for this clone: This CDR3 is also generated by other DNA sequences in the sample. The gene calls are TRBV5-1 and TRBJ1-1; 7 nucleotides align to TRBD1. This CDR3 is 14 amino acids long. In germline, CDR1 is SGHRS, CDR2 YFSETQ. J lost 1 base, V lost 0 bases, and 0 bases had no gene match. CDR3 amino acids: CASSLDRGNTEAFF. The CDR3 bases are TGCGCCAGCAGCTTGGACAGGGGGAACACTGAAGCTTTCTTT.

The genes are TRBV19 and TRBJ2-5; 7 bases map to TRBD1. Germline V gene lookup returns CDR1 LNHDA and CDR2 SQIVND (reference sequence). V dropped 7 bases and J dropped 6; count of bases not matched to a gene: 11. The CDR3 contains 14 residues. In nucleotides, the CDR3 is TGTGCCAGTAAAGACTCGACAGGGACGAAGACCCAGTACTTC. Amino acid sequence: CASKDSTGTKTQYF.

The chain employs TRBV3-1 (or the pseudogene TRBV3-2) and TRBJ2-3; 11 nucleotides align to TRBD2. Per germline, CDR1 LGHDT and CDR2 YNNKEL (reference sequence). This CDR3 comprises 16 residues. The V gene end was trimmed by 4 bases and the J gene end by 0 bases; junction bases not matched to a gene: 3. The CDR3: CASSRRTSGSTDTQYF. CDR3 sequence (DNA): TGTGCCAGCAGCCGAAGGACTAGCGGGAGCACAGATACGCAGTATTTT.

Comment on this clone: At one of its ends the junction is not consistent with the germline gene, which may arise from a read error. The chain carries TRBV19 and TRBJ2-6; the D gene is possibly TRBD1 (6 bases). The CDR3 runs 16 residues. Germline assignment: CDR1 LNHDA and CDR2 SQIVND (reference sequence). The CDR3 coding sequence is TGTGCCAGTAGTCCCCCGAGGGGGACCGGGGCCAACGTGCTGACTTTC. It yields the protein CASSPPRGTGANVLTF. Combining the CDR3 with reference TRBV19 and TRBJ2-6 gives the whole variable domain DGGITQSPKYLFRKEGQNVTLSCEQNLNHDAMYWYRQDPGQGLRLIYYSQIVNDFQKGDIAEGYSVSREKKESFPLTVTSAQKNPTAFYLCASSPPRGTGANVLTFGAGSRLTVL.

This CDR3 reads CASSQNLRGTGVGYTF. The CDR3 DNA follows: TGTGCCAGCAGCCAGAACCTGCGAGGGACAGGGGTTGGCTACACCTTC. The chain links TRBV3-1 (or the pseudogene TRBV3-2) to TRBJ1-2; 10 bases agree with TRBD1. CDR3 length: 16 residues. The junction had 11 bases not matched to a gene; V was cut back by 3 bases and J by 7 bases. Germline V gene sequence: CDR1 LGHDT, CDR2 YNNKEL (reference sequence).

The V and J genes are TRBV30 and TRBJ1-3; a possible D gene is TRBD1 (5 bases). The germline V gene has CDR1 GTSNPN and CDR2 SVGIG (reference sequence). The V gene lost 0 bases and the J gene lost 4 bases, with 13 bases spanning the gap. The CDR3 has 15 residues. In DNA form, the CDR3 reads TGTGCCTGGAGTGTGGGGGGTACGTTCGGAAACACCATATATTTT. It encodes CAWSVGGTFGNTIYF.

The count of this clone is one. The chain links TRBV24-1 to TRBJ2-1, with TRBD2 matching 8 bases. J lost 4 bases, V lost 5 bases, and 6 bases had no gene match. The CDR3 is 15 residues long. Germline loops: CDR1 KGHDR, CDR2 SFDVKD. The CDR3 DNA reads TGTGCCACCAGTGGTCCCACTAGCGGTTACAATGAGCAGTTCTTC. This gives the protein CATSGPTSGYNEQFF.

The V and J genes are TRBV2 and TRBJ1-2; D is ambiguous. This CDR3 region has 14 residues. Trimming removed 3 bases from V and 4 bases from J, with 12 bases in between. Germline-derived CDR1 and CDR2 are SNHLY and FYNNEI. CDR3 DNA sequence: TGTGCCAGCAGTGACAGCGGCACTCTCTATGGCTACACCTTC. Amino acid sequence: CASSDSGTLYGYTF.

The chain links TRBV9 to TRBJ2-1; D remains unclear. The CDR3 consists of 14 residues. Germline CDR1 reads SGDLS; CDR2 reads YYNGEE. V lost 4 bases and J lost 5, with 13 bases in between. Written as DNA, the CDR3 is TGTGCCAGCAGCTCCCCCCCGAGAGACAATGAGCAGTTCTTC. Translating gives CASSSPPRDNEQFF. Full variable domain (remainder filled in from reference TRBV9 and TRBJ2-1): DSGVTQTPKHLITATGQRVTLRCSPRSGDLSVYWYQQSLDQGLQFLIQYYNGEERAKGNILERFSAQQFPDLHSELNLSSLELGDSALYFCASSSPPRDNEQFFGPGTRLTVL.

The rearrangement uses TRBV29-1 and TRBJ2-5, with 9 bases aligning to TRBD2. With V trimmed by 7 bases and J by 5 bases, 14 bases remained unmatched. This CDR3 has 15 residues. Germline assignment: CDR1 SQVTM and CDR2 ANQGSEA. CDR3 DNA sequence: TGCAGCGCCGCACCTAGCGGGATATATAGTGAGACCCAGTACTTC. Its protein product is CSAAPSGIYSETQYF.

This clone was counted only a few times. The chain combines TRBV15 with TRBJ2-7, with 12 positions matching TRBD2. V gave up 6 bases and J gave up 4 bases; unmatched junction bases: 7. Germline V gives CDR1 LNHNV, CDR2 YYDKDF (reference sequence). This CDR3 comprises 15 residues. CDR3 coding DNA: TGTGCCACCAGTCCGACTAGCGGGGGCGGGTACGAGCAGTACTTC. This gives the protein CATSPTSGGGYEQYF. Combining the CDR3 with reference TRBV15 and TRBJ2-7 gives the whole variable domain DAMVIQNPRYQVTQFGKPVTLSCSQTLNHNVMYWYQQKSSQAPKLLFHYYDKDFNNEADTPDNFQSRRPNTSFCFLDIRSPGLGDTAMYLCATSPTSGGGYEQYFGPGTRLTVT.

The chain is built from TRBV12-5 and TRBJ1-1; D is perhaps TRBD1 (6 bases). This CDR3 is built from 15 residues. With 7 bases removed from V and 4 bases from J, the gap between germline ends came to 19 bases. The germline gives CDR1 LGHNT, CDR2 FRNRAP. CDR3 residues: CASAYLQGGSTEAFF. The CDR3 bases are TGTGCTAGTGCCTACTTACAGGGCGGTAGCACTGAAGCTTTCTTT.

J is TRBJ1-5 and V is TRBV6-5, with D perhaps matching TRBD1 (5 bases). The V gene lost 6 bases and the J gene lost 2 bases, with 14 bases spanning the gap. The CDR3 contains 15 residues. Germline V gene data show CDR1 as MNHEY and CDR2 as SVGAGI. This CDR3 reads CASRGLGEGNQPQHF. The CDR3 nucleotides read TGTGCCAGCAGGGGGCTTGGAGAGGGCAATCAGCCCCAGCATTTT.

This chain links TRBV27 with TRBJ2-5, with TRBD1 matching over 12 bases. The V gene end was trimmed by 5 bases and the J gene end by 4 bases; junction bases not matched to a gene: 5. Germline assignment: CDR1 MNHEY and CDR2 SMNVEV (reference sequence). CDR3 size: 15 residues. The CDR3 nucleotides are TGTGCCAGCAGTCCCGGGACAGGGGGCGTAGAGACCCAGTACTTC. Protein product: CASSPGTGGVETQYF.